The source of this TCR beta chain is a study of blood T cells in healthy people across ages. Germline CDR1 reads SQVTM; CDR2 reads ANQGSEA. The length of the CDR3 is 14 residues. With 5 bases clipped from V and 7 bases from J, the junction kept 8 bases outside the gene matches. A second about 6 to 12 cycle PCR used barcoded and J-beta primers. MiXCR, run by TCRdb on the 5' RACE reads, gives a single entry per CDR3 protein. The sample includes approximately 800,000 distinct CDR3 sequences, 30% to 45% of them seen just once. The specimen was blood. The chain is built from TRBV29-1 and TRBJ1-4; 9 bases line up with TRBD1. The receptor was isolated from a man aged 18 to 29 in good health. The CDR3 is CSVLPAGQGEKLFF. The CDR3 coding sequence is TGCAGCGTTCTACCCGCGGGACAGGGTGAAAAACTGTTTTTT.